The 2 T cell receptor beta chains presented below share a single source sample, sequenced in a study of T cells expressing NK-cell markers. TCRdb re-called the 5' RACE reads; one entry per CDR3 protein, DNA not given. The sample table sets out roughly 110,000 distinct CDR3 sequences. Sequencing input: blood T cells: a sorted CD56 or NKG2C T cell subset, CD4+ or CD8+ T cells, or bulk PBMC T cells (not recorded which). These TCRs come from a woman between 18 and 75 years old in good health.

The chain joins TRBV20-1 to TRBJ2-7. Germline lookup yields CDR1 DFQATT and CDR2 SNEGSKA (reference sequence). The CDR3 runs 13 residues. CDR3 sequence: CSASARSSLEQYF.

The gene calls are TRBV7-6 and TRBJ2-3. This CDR3 spans 14 amino acids. The germline gives CDR1 SGHVS, CDR2 FNYEAQ. CDR3 amino acids: CASSWTLSTDTQYF.